The rows below give T cell receptor beta chains drawn from one sample of a study of T cells in Graves' hyperthyroidism and ophthalmopathy. TCRdb processed the multiplex PCR reads anew with MiXCR; each CDR3 protein has one entry. The data show around 450,000 distinct CDR3 sequences, with 15% to 18% seen just once and approximately 14% held by the top ten. Sequenced sample: blood. All receptors come from a woman under 30 with Graves' hyperthyroidism. The CDR3 runs from the conserved cysteine through the conserved F or W. Each record gives: clone size, D gene, CDR3 length, J gene, V gene, CDR3 protein, CDR3 DNA. D genes are given only for firm matches. Clone size appears in some rows only: once, few, many, or a class for an expanded clone.

few | TRBD1 | 16 | TRBJ1-4 | TRBV4-2 | CASSHRDRGRSEKLFF | TGTGCCAGCAGCCATCGGGACAGGGGGCGGAGTGAAAAACTGTTTTTT
many | - | 15 | TRBJ2-7 | TRBV6-6 | CASSYSPRESYEQYF | TGTGCCAGCAGTTACTCGCCCAGGGAATCCTACGAGCAGTACTTC
- | - | 16 | TRBJ2-1 | TRBV7-3 | CASSFSTTPYNNEPFF | TGTGCCAGCAGCTTTTCGACTACCCCTTACAACAATGAGCCGTTCTTC
few | - | 14 | TRBJ2-4 | TRBV6-1 | CASRVGTAENIQYF | TGTGCCAGCAGGGTAGGGACCGCGGAAAACATTCAGTACTTC
- | - | 14 | TRBJ2-7 | TRBV28 | CASTGGGAQGEQYF | TGTGCCAGCACCGGTGGGGGGGCGCAAGGCGAGCAGTACTTC
once | - | 16 | TRBJ2-6 | TRBV20-1 | CSARGRTDSGANVLTF | TGCAGTGCTAGGGGACGGACCGACTCTGGGGCCAACGTCCTGACTTTC
many | TRBD1 | 15 | TRBJ1-2 | TRBV4-1 | CASSQVSGTDYGYTF | TGCGCCAGCAGCCAAGTTTCCGGGACAGACTATGGCTACACCTTC
many | TRBD2 | 15 | TRBJ2-1 | TRBV9 | CASSTTSGREGEQFF | TGTGCCAGCAGCACGACTAGCGGGAGAGAGGGTGAGCAGTTCTTC
once | - | 14 | TRBJ2-1 | TRBV2 | CASSLTGTEGDGFF | TGTGCCAGCAGTCTGACCGGGACCGAGGGAGATGGGTTCTTC
- | TRBD1 | 15 | TRBJ1-1 | TRBV20-1 | CSASRGQTMNTEAFF | TGCAGTGCTAGCCGGGGACAGACGATGAACACTGAAGCTTTCTTT
many | - | 14 | TRBJ1-1 | TRBV6-2/TRBV6-3 | CASGWGPGGPEAFF | TGTGCCAGCGGCTGGGGACCCGGTGGGCCAGAAGCTTTCTTT
few | - | 17 | TRBJ2-3 | TRBV4-1 | CASSQDLGGRLVDTQYF | TGCGCCAGCAGCCAAGATTTAGGAGGGAGACTAGTGGATACGCAGTATTTT
many | - | 14 | TRBJ2-5 | TRBV18 | CASRRTRALETQYF | TGTGCCAGCCGACGCACGAGGGCCCTGGAGACCCAGTACTTC
once | TRBD2 | 14 | TRBJ2-1 | TRBV19 | CASSMTSGNNEQFF | TGTGCCAGTAGTATGACTAGCGGGAACAATGAGCAGTTCTTC
few | - | 12 | TRBJ2-1 | TRBV24-1 | CATSDFPGEQFF | TGTGCCACCAGTGATTTTCCGGGTGAGCAGTTCTTC
many | TRBD2 | 15 | TRBJ2-1 | TRBV20-1 | CSASRGLAGSNEQFF | TGCAGTGCTTCAAGGGGCCTAGCGGGGTCCAATGAGCAGTTCTTC
many | - | 11 | TRBJ2-7 | TRBV29-1 | CSVEDSYEQYF | TGCAGCGTTGAAGACAGCTACGAGCAGTACTTC